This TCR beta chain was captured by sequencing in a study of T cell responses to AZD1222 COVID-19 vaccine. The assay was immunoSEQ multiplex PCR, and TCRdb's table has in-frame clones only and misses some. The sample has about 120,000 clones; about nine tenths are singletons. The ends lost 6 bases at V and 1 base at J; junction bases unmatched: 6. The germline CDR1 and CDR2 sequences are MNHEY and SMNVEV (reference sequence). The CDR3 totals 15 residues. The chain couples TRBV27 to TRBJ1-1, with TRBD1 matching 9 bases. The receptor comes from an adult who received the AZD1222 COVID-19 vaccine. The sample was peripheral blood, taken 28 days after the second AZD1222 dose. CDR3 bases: TGTGCCAGCAGCGCCTGGACAGGGGAGAACACTGAAGCTTTCTTT. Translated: CASSAWTGENTEAFF.